Listed below are T cell receptor beta chains from one sample, sequenced in a study of T cell changes during pregnancy in multiple sclerosis. The data were produced by immunoSEQ multiplex PCR, yet TCRdb's version contains in-frame clones alone and is incomplete. The sample includes about 93,000 clones, roughly 92% seen only once; the top ten take about 2%. Sequences were derived from peripheral blood, sampled after pregnancy. The receptor set was obtained from a female donor with multiple sclerosis, enrolled in a pregnancy study. The CDR3 runs from the conserved cysteine through the conserved F or W. The order of the fields is clone size, V gene, D gene, J gene, CDR3 protein, CDR3 DNA. The D gene is left open where the match is weak. Part of the rows lack a size; the others show once, few, many or a class for expanded clones.

-,TRBV4-3,-,TRBJ1-2,CASSQADKNYGYTF,TGCGCCAGCAGCCAAGCTGACAAAAACTATGGCTACACCTTC
-,TRBV7-8,-,TRBJ1-5,CASSLSKGNSNQPQHF,TGTGCCAGCAGCTTGTCCAAGGGGAATAGCAATCAGCCCCAGCATTTT
-,TRBV4-3,TRBD2,TRBJ2-1,CASSQATSGGHEQFF,TGCGCCAGCAGCCAAGCTACTAGCGGGGGGCATGAGCAGTTCTTC
-,TRBV6-9,-,TRBJ2-2,CASSYRLEPTGELFF,TGTGCCAGCAGTTATCGGCTAGAGCCCACCGGGGAGCTGTTTTTT
-,TRBV10-3,-,TRBJ2-1,CAISAQHVSNEQFF,TGTGCCATCAGTGCCCAACATGTAAGCAATGAGCAGTTCTTC
-,TRBV10-3,TRBD2,TRBJ2-2,CAIAGLAGATNTGELFF,TGTGCCATCGCGGGACTAGCGGGTGCGACGAACACCGGGGAGCTGTTTTTT
-,TRBV18,-,TRBJ1-1,CASSSVGGQLNTEAFF,TGTGCCAGCTCAAGTGTAGGTGGACAGTTGAACACTGAAGCTTTCTTT
-,TRBV11-2,-,TRBJ1-4,CASSFIGGEPNEKLFF,TGTGCCAGCAGCTTCATAGGAGGGGAACCAAATGAAAAACTGTTTTTT
few,TRBV5-4,TRBD2,TRBJ2-1,CASNRTSGSNEQFF,TGTGCCAGCAACCGGACTAGCGGAAGCAATGAGCAGTTCTTC
-,TRBV5-1,TRBD1,TRBJ2-7,CASSSRQGSYEQYF,TGCGCCAGCAGCTCGCGACAGGGGAGCTACGAGCAGTACTTC
once,TRBV30,-,TRBJ1-5,CAWSVSGSTNQPQHF,TGTGCCTGGAGTGTTTCCGGTTCTACGAATCAGCCCCAGCATTTT
-,TRBV27,-,TRBJ1-4,CASSWHAGPNEKLFF,TGTGCCAGCAGTTGGCACGCGGGCCCAAATGAAAAACTGTTTTTT
-,TRBV7-2,-,TRBJ2-7,CASSSGGGSFYEQYF,TGTGCCAGCAGCTCTGGTGGCGGCTCGTTTTACGAGCAGTACTTC
-,TRBV6-5,TRBD2,TRBJ2-7,CASSYTGTSGYEQYF,TGTGCCAGCAGTTACACTGGGACTAGCGGGTACGAGCAGTACTTC
-,TRBV6-1,TRBD1,TRBJ1-2,CASIGDSYGYTF,TGTGCCAGCATAGGGGACAGCTATGGCTACACCTTC
-,TRBV18,TRBD1,TRBJ1-1,CASSPFAGTGPYYTEAFF,TGTGCCAGCTCACCATTTGCGGGGACAGGCCCCTATTACACTGAAGCTTTCTTT
-,TRBV7-9,-,TRBJ2-2,CASSLTRAGDTGELFF,TGTGCCAGCAGCTTAACGAGGGCAGGGGATACCGGGGAGCTGTTTTTT
-,TRBV5-6,TRBD2,TRBJ2-5,CASSSSGGAWDTTQYF,TGTGCCAGCAGCTCTAGCGGGGGGGCCTGGGACACGACCCAGTACTTC
-,TRBV19,TRBD2,TRBJ2-5,CASRMGLAGGQETQYF,TGTGCCAGTAGAATGGGACTAGCGGGAGGGCAGGAGACCCAGTACTTC
-,TRBV7-9,TRBD1,TRBJ2-3,CASSLAGGGTGFPDTQYF,TGTGCCAGCAGCTTAGCTGGTGGCGGGACAGGGTTCCCAGATACGCAGTATTTT
-,TRBV28,-,TRBJ1-2,CASISAGSNYGYTF,TGTGCCAGCATTTCGGCAGGGTCAAACTATGGCTACACCTTC
-,TRBV10-3,TRBD2,TRBJ2-3,CAIAREVLTDTQYF,TGTGCCATCGCACGGGAGGTTCTCACAGATACGCAGTATTTT
-,TRBV6-4,-,TRBJ2-3,CASSAVPGLTDTQYF,TGTGCCAGCAGTGCCGTCCCAGGCCTCACAGATACGCAGTATTTT
once,TRBV19,-,TRBJ2-3,CASKASGTDTQYF,TGTGCCAGTAAAGCTAGCGGCACAGATACGCAGTATTTT
-,TRBV2,-,TRBJ1-2,CASRINRGYTF,TGTGCCAGCAGGATCAATAGAGGCTACACCTTC
-,TRBV5-1,TRBD2,TRBJ2-1,CASSLGLAGAYNEQFF,TGCGCCAGCAGCTTAGGACTAGCGGGGGCTTACAATGAGCAGTTCTTC
-,TRBV10-3,TRBD2,TRBJ2-2,CAINAGGANTGELFF,TGTGCCATCAACGCGGGGGGGGCTAACACCGGGGAGCTGTTTTTT
-,TRBV19,TRBD1,TRBJ1-5,CASSLGQGSSNQPQHF,TGTGCCAGTAGTTTGGGACAGGGATCTAGCAATCAGCCCCAGCATTTT
-,TRBV9,TRBD1,TRBJ2-7,CASSFGQGSSYEQYF,TGTGCCAGCAGCTTCGGACAGGGTAGCTCCTACGAGCAGTACTTC
-,TRBV19,-,TRBJ1-1,CASNPGLNTEAFF,TGTGCCAGTAATCCAGGGTTGAACACTGAAGCTTTCTTT
-,TRBV19,TRBD1,TRBJ1-5,CASSSGTGGNQPQHF,TGTGCCAGTAGTAGCGGGACAGGGGGCAATCAGCCCCAGCATTTT
-,TRBV4-2,TRBD2,TRBJ2-7,CASSETGLASYEQYF,TGTGCCAGCAGCGAAACGGGACTAGCAAGCTACGAGCAGTACTTC
-,TRBV5-4,TRBD1,TRBJ2-7,CASSLGQGKSYEQYF,TGTGCCAGCAGCTTGGGACAGGGCAAGTCCTACGAGCAGTACTTC
-,TRBV23-1,-,TRBJ2-7,CASSRGLIVGPYEQYF,TGCGCCAGCAGTCGAGGGCTTATCGTCGGTCCCTACGAGCAGTACTTC
-,TRBV19,TRBD1,TRBJ2-6,CASSIRGQGFSLGGANVLTF,TGTGCCAGTAGTATAAGAGGACAGGGGTTTAGTTTGGGGGGGGCCAACGTCCTGACTTTC
few,TRBV12-5,-,TRBJ1-1,CASGLGQGEAFF,TGTGCTAGTGGTTTGGGGCAGGGTGAAGCTTTCTTT
few,TRBV6-6,-,TRBJ2-6,CASTSRVAGANVLTF,TGTGCCAGCACCTCTCGGGTAGCTGGGGCCAACGTCCTGACTTTC
-,TRBV5-1,-,TRBJ1-2,CASSLDGGLYGYTF,TGCGCCAGCAGCTTGGATGGGGGCCTTTATGGCTACACCTTC
-,TRBV19,-,TRBJ1-2,CASSIEGGIYGYTF,TGTGCCAGTAGTATAGAGGGGGGTATCTATGGCTACACCTTC
-,TRBV19,-,TRBJ1-5,CASSTGTYSNQPQHF,TGTGCCAGTAGTACCGGGACATATAGCAATCAGCCCCAGCATTTT
once,TRBV21-1,-,TRBJ1-5,CASSLLGLPRPQHF,TGTGCCAGCAGCCTTTTAGGACTCCCTCGGCCCCAGCATTTT
-,TRBV2,-,TRBJ2-7,CASSENLRTWYEQYF,TGTGCCAGCAGTGAAAACCTCAGAACGTGGTACGAGCAGTACTTC